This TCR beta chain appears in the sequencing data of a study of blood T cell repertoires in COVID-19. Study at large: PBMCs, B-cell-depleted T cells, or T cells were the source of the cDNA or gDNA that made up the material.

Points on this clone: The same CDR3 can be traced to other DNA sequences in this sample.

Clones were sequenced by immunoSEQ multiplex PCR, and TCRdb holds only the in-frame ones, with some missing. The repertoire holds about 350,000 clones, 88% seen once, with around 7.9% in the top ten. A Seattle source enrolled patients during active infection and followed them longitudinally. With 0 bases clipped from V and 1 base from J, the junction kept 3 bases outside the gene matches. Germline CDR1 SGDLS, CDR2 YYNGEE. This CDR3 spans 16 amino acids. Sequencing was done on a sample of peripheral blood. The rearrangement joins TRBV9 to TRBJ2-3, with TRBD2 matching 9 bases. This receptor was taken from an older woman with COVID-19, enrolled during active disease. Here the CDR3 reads CASSVALAGGTDTQYF. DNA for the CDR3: TGTGCCAGCAGCGTAGCTTTAGCGGGGGGCACAGATACGCAGTATTTT.